Only a few counts were recorded for the clone carrying this T cell receptor (beta chain). The record originates from a study of blood T cells in healthy people across ages. Across the whole study: About one barcoded beta molecule per two T cells was the capture yield of template switching.

Primers used in a second PCR of about 7 to 12 cycles were a sample-barcoded 5' primer and a J-beta primer mix. Each sample yielded at least 2.5 million CDR3-containing paired-end reads. Using its own MiXCR run on the 5' RACE reads, TCRdb lists one record per CDR3 protein. The data hold about 720,000 distinct CDR3 sequences, with around a fifth observed a single time. The trim removed 4 bases at V and 4 bases at J, leaving 5 bases unmatched. The CDR3 covers 16 residues. Germline CDR1 and CDR2: MNHNY and SVGAGI (reference sequence). Extraction yielded at least 6 micrograms of total RNA per sample. The source is a man aged 65-85 years in good health. Sequenced: blood. The V gene is TRBV6-6, the J gene TRBJ2-5, with 14 bases matching TRBD2. CDR3 amino acids: CASSSPGLAGGETQYF. Written as DNA, the CDR3 is TGTGCCAGCAGTTCCCCAGGACTAGCGGGGGGAGAGACCCAGTACTTC.